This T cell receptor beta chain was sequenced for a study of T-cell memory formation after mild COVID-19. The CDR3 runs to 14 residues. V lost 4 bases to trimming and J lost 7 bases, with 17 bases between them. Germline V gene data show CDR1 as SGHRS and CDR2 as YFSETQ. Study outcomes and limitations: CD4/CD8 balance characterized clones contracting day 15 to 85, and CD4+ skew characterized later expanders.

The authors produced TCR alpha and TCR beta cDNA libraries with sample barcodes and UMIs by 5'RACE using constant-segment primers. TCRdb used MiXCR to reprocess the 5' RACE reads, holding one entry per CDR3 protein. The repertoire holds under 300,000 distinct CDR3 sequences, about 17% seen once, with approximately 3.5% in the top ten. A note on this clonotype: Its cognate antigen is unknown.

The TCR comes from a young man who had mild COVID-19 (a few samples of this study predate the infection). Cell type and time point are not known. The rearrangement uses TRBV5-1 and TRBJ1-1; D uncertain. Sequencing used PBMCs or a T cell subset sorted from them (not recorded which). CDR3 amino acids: CASSPSATDGEAFF. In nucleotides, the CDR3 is TGCGCCAGCAGCCCCTCCGCCACTGATGGTGAAGCTTTCTTT.